This T cell receptor beta chain comes out of a study of T-cell reconstitution after alpha-beta-depleted transplantation in children. Whole-study results and caveats: The study reportedly traced alpha-beta T cells about two months after transplant to several hundred expanded graft clones.

CDR1 is SGHKS and CDR2 is YYEKEE in the germline V gene (reference sequence). V lost 0 bases and J 4 bases, leaving 14 bases between the germline ends. The CDR3 has 15 residues. Using unique molecular identifiers, the investigators prepared the TCRbeta library. Using its own MiXCR run on the PCR reads, TCRdb lists one record per CDR3 protein. The sample includes some 350,000 distinct CDR3 sequences, roughly 17% of them seen just once. A word on this clonotype: No antigen is known for it.

This TCR derives from a male patient aged 2-15 years who had a stem cell transplant for acute lymphoblastic leukemia, so the T cells may come from the graft donor. This chain connects TRBV5-5 to TRBJ2-7; D uncertain. Sequencing used PBMCs, mostly from graft donor cells, obtained 360 days after TCRalphabeta/CD19-depleted stem cell transplant. CDR3 nucleotide sequence: TGTGCCAGCAGCTTGGCTCCAGCAGAACTTTACGAGCAGTACTTC. It codes for CASSLAPAELYEQYF.